The 2 T cell receptor beta chains below all came from one sample that was sequenced in a study of blood T cell repertoires in COVID-19. Here immunoSEQ multiplex PCR was the method, and the copy in TCRdb shows in-frame clones only, minus some. The sample lists approximately 270,000 clones; 85% to 90% were seen once. Sequencing was done on a sample of PBMCs or T cells enriched from blood (not recorded which). Source of these receptors: a man in his forties who had recovered from COVID-19.

The V call is TRBV5-4, the J call TRBJ1-5; TRBD1 matches at 10 bases. Trimming removed 5 bases from V and 4 bases from J; junction bases left unmatched: 9. This CDR3 comprises 16 residues. Germline loops: CDR1 SGHNT, CDR2 YYREEE (reference sequence). This chain's CDR3 is CASSQGPGQGNQPQHF. As DNA, the CDR3 is TGTGCCAGCAGTCAGGGACCGGGACAGGGGAATCAGCCCCAGCATTTT.

The chain recombines TRBV7-3 with TRBJ2-5; 8 bases align to TRBD2. CDR3 length: 13 residues. Germline CDR1 reads SGHTA; CDR2 reads FQGTGA. The V and J ends lost 5 bases and 4 bases, in that order; junction bases with no gene match: 3. The CDR3 region is CASSTSGGETQYF. CDR3 nucleotide sequence: TGTGCCAGCAGCACAAGCGGGGGAGAGACCCAGTACTTC.